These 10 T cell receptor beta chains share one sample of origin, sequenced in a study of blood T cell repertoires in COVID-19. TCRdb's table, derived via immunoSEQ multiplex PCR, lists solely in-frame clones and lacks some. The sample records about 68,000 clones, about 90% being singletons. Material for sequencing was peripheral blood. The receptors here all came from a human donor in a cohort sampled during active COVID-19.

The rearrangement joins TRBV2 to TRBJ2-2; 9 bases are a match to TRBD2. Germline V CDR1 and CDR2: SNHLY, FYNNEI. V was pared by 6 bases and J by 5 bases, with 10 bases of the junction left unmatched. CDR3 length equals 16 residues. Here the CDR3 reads CASSSSTAGGTGELFF. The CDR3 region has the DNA TGTGCCAGCAGCTCGTCGACTGCGGGGGGGACCGGGGAGCTGTTTTTT.

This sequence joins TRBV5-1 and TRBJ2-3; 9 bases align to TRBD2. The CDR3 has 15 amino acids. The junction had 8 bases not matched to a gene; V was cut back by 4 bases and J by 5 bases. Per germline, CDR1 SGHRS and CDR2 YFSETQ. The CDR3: CASSASLAGRDTQYF. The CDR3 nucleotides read TGCGCCAGCAGCGCTTCCCTAGCGGGACGAGATACGCAGTATTTT.

Here the CDR3 DNA reads TGCGCCAGCAGAAATTGGGACAGGGAAAGGACTGAGCAGTTCTTC. This codes for CASRNWDRERTEQFF. The chain couples TRBV5-1 to TRBJ2-1; 9 bases are a match to TRBD1. Germline lookup yields CDR1 SGHRS and CDR2 YFSETQ. The CDR3 contains 15 residues. The V segment lost 5 bases and the J segment 9 bases; nucleotides outside the gene matches: 12.

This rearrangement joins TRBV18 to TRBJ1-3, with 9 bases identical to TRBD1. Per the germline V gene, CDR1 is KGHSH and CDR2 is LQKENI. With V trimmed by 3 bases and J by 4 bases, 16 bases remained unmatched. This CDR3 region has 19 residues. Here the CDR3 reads CASSPSSGTGIRRGNTIYF. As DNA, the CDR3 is TGTGCCAGCTCACCCTCCTCCGGGACAGGGATTCGGAGGGGAAACACCATATATTTT.

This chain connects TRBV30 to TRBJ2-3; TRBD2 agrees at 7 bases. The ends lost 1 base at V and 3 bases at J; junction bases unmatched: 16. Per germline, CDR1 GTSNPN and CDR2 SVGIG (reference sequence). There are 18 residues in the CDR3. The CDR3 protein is CAWSGVLGGRVWTDTQYF. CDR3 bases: TGTGCCTGGAGTGGCGTTCTGGGAGGGAGAGTATGGACAGATACGCAGTATTTT.

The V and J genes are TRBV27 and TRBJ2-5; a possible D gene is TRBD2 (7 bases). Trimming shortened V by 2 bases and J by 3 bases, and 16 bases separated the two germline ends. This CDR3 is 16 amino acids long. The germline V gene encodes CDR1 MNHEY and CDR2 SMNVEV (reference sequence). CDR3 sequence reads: CASSLRGGFYEETQYF. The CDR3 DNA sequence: TGTGCCAGCAGTTTAAGGGGGGGGTTTTACGAAGAGACCCAGTACTTC.

As DNA, the CDR3 is TGTGCCAGCAGCTTAGGAGGTGCGGGTGGCCATGGCTACACCTTC. Translated: CASSLGGAGGHGYTF. The chain employs TRBV7-9 and TRBJ1-2; D uncertain. CDR1 and CDR2 (germline): SEHNR, FQNEAQ (reference sequence). V lost 1 base and J lost 6, with 15 bases in between. The CDR3 is 15 residues long. Drawing the rest from reference TRBV7-9 and TRBJ1-2, the complete variable domain is DTGVSQNPRHKITKRGQNVTFRCDPISEHNRLYWYRQTLGQGPEFLTYFQNEAQLEKSRLLSDRFSAERPKGSFSTLEIQRTEQGDSAMYLCASSLGGAGGHGYTFGSGTRLTVV.

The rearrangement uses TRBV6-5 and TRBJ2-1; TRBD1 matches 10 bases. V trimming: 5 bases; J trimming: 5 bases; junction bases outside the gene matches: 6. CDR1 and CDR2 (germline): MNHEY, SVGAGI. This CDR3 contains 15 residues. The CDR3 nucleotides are TGTGCCAGCAGTAGGGACAGGGGATCACACAATGAGCAGTTCTTC. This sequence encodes CASSRDRGSHNEQFF.

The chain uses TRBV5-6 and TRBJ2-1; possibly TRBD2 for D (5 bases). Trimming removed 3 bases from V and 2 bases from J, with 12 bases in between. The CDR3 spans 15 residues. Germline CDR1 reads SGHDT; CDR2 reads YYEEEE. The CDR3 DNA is TGTGCCAGCAGCTATACTAGTACCGCCTACAATGAGCAGTTCTTC. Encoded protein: CASSYTSTAYNEQFF.

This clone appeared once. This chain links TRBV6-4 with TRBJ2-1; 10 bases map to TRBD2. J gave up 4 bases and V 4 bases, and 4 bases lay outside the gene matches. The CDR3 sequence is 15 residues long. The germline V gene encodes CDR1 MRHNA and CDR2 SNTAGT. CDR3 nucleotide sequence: TGTGCCAGCAGTGTAACTAGCGGGGATTACAATGAGCAGTTCTTC. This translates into CASSVTSGDYNEQFF.